The 31 T cell receptor beta chains below all came from one sample that was sequenced in a study of OX40 agonist ivuxolimab in advanced cancers. The repertoire was sequenced with immunoSEQ multiplex PCR; TCRdb's copy has only in-frame clones and lacks some. Among around 53,000 clones listed, 85% were seen once. Sequences were derived from CD4+ or CD8+ T cells sorted from blood, sampled in a trial of the OX40 agonist ivuxolimab. The source is an adult with an advanced solid tumor such as melanoma, head and neck, liver or kidney cancer.

The V call is TRBV4-3, the J call TRBJ2-6; D gene uncertain. Germline V gene sequence: CDR1 LGHNA, CDR2 YSLEER. V shed 0 bases and J shed 0 bases, with 6 bases lying between them. This CDR3 spans 16 amino acids. Written as DNA, the CDR3 is TGCGCCAGCAGCCAAGAAATCCACTCTGGGGCCAACGTCCTGACTTTC. Translated, it gives CASSQEIHSGANVLTF.

This clone has only one observation. The rearrangement uses TRBV19 and TRBJ1-5, with D unclear. Germline V gene data show CDR1 as LNHDA and CDR2 as SQIVND (reference sequence). V was cut by 4 bases and J by 0 bases, with 7 bases left in between. This CDR3 comprises 14 residues. The CDR3 loop is CASSTQNSNQPQHF. The CDR3 region has the DNA TGTGCCAGTAGTACGCAAAATAGCAATCAGCCCCAGCATTTT.

This clone was counted a single time. The chain recombines TRBV10-3 with TRBJ2-7, with TRBD2 matching over 8 bases. CDR3 length: 15 amino acids. The germline V gene encodes CDR1 ENHRY and CDR2 SYGVKD. V lost 0 bases to trimming and J lost 2 bases; unmatched junction nucleotides: 3. CDR3: CAISESRGGTYEQYF. Written as DNA, the CDR3 is TGTGCCATCAGTGAGTCTCGGGGGGGGACCTACGAGCAGTACTTC.

CDR3 sequence (DNA): TGTGCCACCAGCACCCCCCCTACAGGCGGCAATCAGCCCCAGCATTTT. Protein sequence: CATSTPPTGGNQPQHF. The chain links TRBV15 to TRBJ1-5, with D possibly matching TRBD1 (5 bases). From germline, CDR1 is LNHNV and CDR2 YYDKDF (reference sequence). V lost 4 bases, J lost 2 bases, and 15 bases lay in between. The CDR3 is 16 residues long.

This rearrangement joins TRBV29-1 to TRBJ2-1; D may be TRBD2 (6 bases). Germline V gives CDR1 SQVTM, CDR2 ANQGSEA. CDR3 length: 16 residues. V was shortened by 1 base and J by 0 bases, with 13 bases between the two germline ends. The CDR3 is CSVEAWRDSSYNEQFF. The CDR3 DNA follows: TGCAGCGTTGAAGCATGGCGGGACTCCTCCTACAATGAGCAGTTCTTC.

The chain employs TRBV28 and TRBJ2-1; D is possibly TRBD2 (6 bases). Germline CDR1 is MDHEN and CDR2 is SYDVKM. CDR3 length: 14 amino acids. V shed 4 bases and J shed 4 bases, with 11 bases lying between them. CDR3 amino acids: CASSYVGSYNEQFF. The CDR3 DNA is TGTGCCAGCAGTTATGTCGGGAGTTACAATGAGCAGTTCTTC.

The J gene is TRBJ1-2, the V gene TRBV20-1, with D hard to call. Germline values: CDR1 DFQATT, CDR2 SNEGSKA (reference sequence). The CDR3 covers 10 residues. Trimming pared 5 bases from V and 6 bases from J, leaving 7 bases between. CDR3 sequence (DNA): TGCAGTGCTGACGGGGATGGCTACACCTTC. As protein: CSADGDGYTF.

This clone was recorded once. This chain joins TRBV28 and TRBJ1-4; 7 positions match TRBD1. The CDR3 is made up of 14 amino acids. The germline V gene encodes CDR1 MDHEN and CDR2 SYDVKM. The V and J ends lost 7 bases and 2 bases, in that order; junction bases with no gene match: 4. CDR3 coding DNA: TGTGCCAGCACCCCGGGACAGACTAATGAAAAACTGTTTTTT. Translating gives CASTPGQTNEKLFF.

V gene TRBV11-2 combines with J gene TRBJ2-1; 7 bases align to TRBD1. J gave up 15 bases and V 6 bases, and 11 bases lay outside the gene matches. The V gene's germline CDR1 is SGHAT and CDR2 FQNNGV. This CDR3 region has 12 residues. CDR3 in amino acids: CASRGGVRGLFF. The CDR3 DNA sequence: TGTGCCAGCAGAGGCGGAGTGAGGGGGCTGTTCTTC.

The chain is built from TRBV7-9 and TRBJ2-1, with 7 bases that match TRBD1. From germline, CDR1 is SEHNR and CDR2 FQNEAQ (reference sequence). J was trimmed by 3 bases and V by 1 base; bases with no gene match: 9. This CDR3 has 17 residues. The CDR3 DNA sequence: TGTGCCAGCAGCTTAGGGCGACAGGGAAAAGGCTACAATGAGCAGTTCTTC. This gives the protein CASSLGRQGKGYNEQFF.

The chain recombines TRBV14 with TRBJ2-3; D tentatively reads TRBD1 or TRBD2 (5 bases each). There are 15 residues in the CDR3. Germline CDR1 SGHDN, CDR2 FVKESK. The V and J ends lost 1 base and 0 bases respectively, with 8 bases between them. For the CDR3, the DNA is TGTGCCAGCAGCCAAGTGTGGGACAGCACAGATACGCAGTATTTT. Amino acids: CASSQVWDSTDTQYF.

The chain links TRBV5-5 to TRBJ2-7; D ambiguous. CDR3 size: 14 residues. Germline-derived CDR1 and CDR2 are SGHKS and YYEKEE (reference sequence). V gave up 0 bases and J gave up 1 base, with 8 bases separating them. This CDR3 is CASSLDGNSYEQYF. Here the CDR3 DNA reads TGTGCCAGCAGCTTGGACGGCAATTCCTACGAGCAGTACTTC.

This chain uses TRBV6-5 with TRBJ2-5, with a tentative D call TRBD1 (5 bases). This CDR3 has 14 residues. Germline V gives CDR1 MNHEY, CDR2 SVGAGI. V was trimmed by 2 bases and J by 1 base, leaving 8 bases between them. The CDR3 here is CASSYGQGQETQYF. The DNA of the CDR3 is TGTGCCAGCAGTTACGGGCAGGGCCAAGAGACCCAGTACTTC.

The chain couples TRBV9 to TRBJ2-1; TRBD2 agrees at 8 bases. Trimming at V came to 3 bases and at J to 12 bases, leaving 11 bases not matched to a gene. Germline CDR1 reads SGDLS; CDR2 reads YYNGEE. The CDR3 totals 14 residues. The DNA for the CDR3 is TGTGCCAGCAGCGCCCAGCGGGGGCCCCCCGGGCAGTTCTTC. Translated: CASSAQRGPPGQFF.

This clone was recorded at least ten times. The CDR3 reads CAWSGPGDEQFF. The CDR3, as DNA: TGTGCCTGGAGTGGCCCCGGGGATGAGCAGTTCTTC. The gene calls are TRBV30 and TRBJ2-1; TRBD2 might be the D (5 bases). Germline V gene sequence: CDR1 GTSNPN, CDR2 SVGIG (reference sequence). V was cut by 1 base and J by 8 bases, with 9 bases left in between. This CDR3 spans 12 amino acids.

The chain carries TRBV28 and TRBJ1-6, with D hard to call. There are 14 residues in the CDR3. V lost 3 bases, J lost 4 bases, and 7 bases lay in between. Germline assignment: CDR1 MDHEN and CDR2 SYDVKM. The CDR3 loop is CASSFVQYNSPLHF. CDR3 DNA: TGTGCCAGCAGTTTTGTCCAGTATAATTCACCCCTCCACTTT. Full variable domain (remainder filled in from reference TRBV28 and TRBJ1-6): DVKVTQSSRYLVKRTGEKVFLECVQDMDHENMFWYRQDPGLGLRLIYFSYDVKMKEKGDIPEGYSVSREKKERFSLILESASTNQTSMYLCASSFVQYNSPLHFGNGTRLTVT.

This clone was observed a handful of times. Other DNA sequences in this sample translate to the same CDR3. CDR3 DNA sequence: TGCGCCAGCAGCCAAGGGGCGGGCACAGATACGCAGTATTTT. Amino acids: CASSQGAGTDTQYF. This rearrangement joins TRBV4-1 to TRBJ2-3, with no clear D. There are 14 residues in the CDR3. Germline CDR1 is MGHRA and CDR2 is YSYEKL. With 1 base removed from V and 1 base from J, the gap between germline ends came to 6 bases.

This clone occurred once. The rearrangement links TRBV4-2 to TRBJ2-1; maybe TRBD2 (6 bases). V lost 0 bases and J 2 bases, leaving 14 bases between the germline ends. Germline CDR1 reads LGHNA; CDR2 reads YNFKEQ. This CDR3 has 17 amino acids. CDR3 sequence: CASSQDVYGGTYNEQFF. The CDR3 bases are TGTGCCAGCAGCCAAGACGTGTACGGGGGTACCTACAATGAGCAGTTCTTC.

This clone has more than one count but fewer than ten. The chain uses TRBV9 and TRBJ1-2; 7 bases match TRBD1. Germline loops: CDR1 SGDLS, CDR2 YYNGEE. The CDR3 sequence is 16 residues long. J was trimmed by 2 bases and V by 0 bases; bases with no gene match: 7. The CDR3 spells CASSVGGQVDNYGYTF. The CDR3 coding sequence is TGTGCCAGCAGCGTAGGTGGACAGGTGGACAACTATGGCTACACCTTC.

The chain joins TRBV19 to TRBJ1-6, with D possibly TRBD1 on 6 matching bases. The CDR3 length is 15 residues. The germline V and J ends were trimmed by 4 bases and 8 bases, with 15 bases remaining between them. Germline CDR1 LNHDA, CDR2 SQIVND (reference sequence). The chain's CDR3 is CASSTSTGSDSPLHF. Here the CDR3 DNA reads TGTGCCAGTAGTACTTCGACAGGTTCGGATTCACCCCTCCACTTT. Complete variable domain (other parts from reference TRBV19 and TRBJ1-6): DGGITQSPKYLFRKEGQNVTLSCEQNLNHDAMYWYRQDPGQGLRLIYYSQIVNDFQKGDIAEGYSVSREKKESFPLTVTSAQKNPTAFYLCASSTSTGSDSPLHFGNGTRLTVT.

This clone occurred a few times. The chain employs TRBV5-4 and TRBJ2-1; D gene ambiguous. V dropped 4 bases and J dropped 5 bases, with 10 bases sitting between them. The CDR3 spans 13 residues. Germline V gene data show CDR1 as SGHNT and CDR2 as YYREEE (reference sequence). This chain's CDR3 is CASSPPHNNEQFF. The CDR3, as DNA: TGTGCCAGCAGCCCACCCCACAACAATGAGCAGTTCTTC.

The rearrangement uses TRBV13 and TRBJ2-6; a weak D match, TRBD2 (5 bases). Trimming stripped 3 bases from V and 0 bases from J, with 9 bases between. The CDR3 loop spans 16 amino acids. CDR1 is PRHDT and CDR2 is FYEKMQ in the germline V gene (reference sequence). CDR3 sequence: CASSFGDRSGANVLTF. The CDR3 DNA is TGTGCCAGCAGCTTCGGGGATCGCTCTGGGGCCAACGTCCTGACTTTC.

This sequence joins TRBV19 and TRBJ1-1, with a tentative D call TRBD1 (6 bases). Trimming shortened V by 3 bases and J by 0 bases, and 11 bases separated the two germline ends. Per germline, CDR1 LNHDA and CDR2 SQIVND (reference sequence). The length of the CDR3 is 15 residues. The CDR3 nucleotides read TGTGCCAGTAGTATTCTCGGACAGTTGAACACTGAAGCTTTCTTT. It encodes CASSILGQLNTEAFF.

The chain combines TRBV27 with TRBJ2-7; the D call may be TRBD1 or TRBD2 (5 bases each). The CDR3 totals 13 residues. Trimming removed 5 bases at V and 1 base at J, with 9 bases between. Germline V gene lookup returns CDR1 MNHEY and CDR2 SMNVEV (reference sequence). The CDR3 loop is CASSPWGSYEQYF. In nucleotides, the CDR3 is TGTGCCAGCAGTCCCTGGGGGTCCTACGAGCAGTACTTC.

This clone has a single count. CDR3 sequence (DNA): TGTGCCAGCAGCTTAGTTGACAGGGGGACTAGCTATGGCTACACCTTC. The encoded protein is CASSLVDRGTSYGYTF. This chain joins TRBV28 and TRBJ1-2; 9 nucleotides agree with TRBD1. This CDR3 spans 16 amino acids. Looked up from germline, CDR1 is MDHEN and CDR2 is SYDVKM. Unmatched junction bases numbered 12, after V lost 6 bases and J lost 4 bases.

The V call is TRBV6-6, the J call TRBJ1-2; no firm D call. This CDR3 has 13 amino acids. The germline V gene encodes CDR1 MNHNY and CDR2 SVGAGI (reference sequence). Trimming shortened V by 4 bases and J by 5 bases, and 11 bases separated the two germline ends. CDR3 amino acids: CASSSSIEYGYTF. In nucleotides, the CDR3 is TGTGCCAGCAGTTCGAGTATCGAATATGGCTACACCTTC.

This rearrangement joins TRBV5-4 to TRBJ2-2; tentatively, D is TRBD1 (7 bases). V lost 2 bases to trimming and J lost 3 bases, with 11 bases between them. This CDR3 has 15 amino acids. Per germline, CDR1 SGHNT and CDR2 YYREEE (reference sequence). The CDR3 here is CASSFAGGYTGELFF. The DNA of the CDR3 is TGTGCCAGCAGCTTCGCAGGGGGGTACACCGGGGAGCTGTTTTTT.

This chain uses TRBV13 with TRBJ2-1; D is unresolved. Germline values: CDR1 PRHDT, CDR2 FYEKMQ (reference sequence). The CDR3 contains 13 residues. Trimming removed 3 bases at V and 7 bases at J, with 10 bases between. The CDR3 reads CASSFGQLNEQFF. CDR3 nucleotides: TGTGCCAGCAGCTTCGGGCAGCTAAATGAGCAGTTCTTC.

J is TRBJ2-1 and V is TRBV4-3; TRBD1 or TRBD2 may be the D gene (5 bases each). Looked up from germline, CDR1 is LGHNA and CDR2 is YSLEER. V was clipped by 4 bases and J by 7 bases, with 17 bases between them. The CDR3 is 15 residues long. CDR3 bases: TGCGCCAGCAGCCGGGGGAGAGGATCAGGGAATGAGCAGTTCTTC. It translates to CASSRGRGSGNEQFF.

The V gene is TRBV27, the J gene TRBJ1-6; D is unclear. Germline CDR1 reads MNHEY; CDR2 reads SMNVEV (reference sequence). Deletions cut 2 bases from V and 0 bases from J, with 11 bases between. The CDR3 is 17 residues long. The CDR3 region is CASSLIEGGSYNSPLHF. The CDR3 coding sequence is TGTGCCAGCAGTTTAATAGAGGGTGGCTCCTATAATTCACCCCTCCACTTT.

The chain carries TRBV6-5 and TRBJ2-1, with D possibly being TRBD2 (5 bases). The CDR3 sequence is 15 residues long. V lost 4 bases to trimming and J lost 0 bases, with 10 bases between them. Germline CDR1 reads MNHEY; CDR2 reads SVGAGI. The CDR3 coding sequence is TGTGCCAGCAGTTTTACGGGGAGCTCCTACAATGAGCAGTTCTTC. It specifies CASSFTGSSYNEQFF.